This T cell receptor (beta chain) is drawn from a study of Ad26.COV2.S vaccination and SARS-CoV-2 variants. Looking at the study overall: Ad26.COV2.S given intramuscularly, once or twice 56 days apart.

Concerning this clone itself: Its cognate antigen is unknown.

Study observations and caveats: Recipients given vaccine exceeded placebo recipients in spike-specific TCR breadth. Across vaccine and placebo recipients, the breadth of non-spike TCRs was similar.

The V end lost 4 bases, the J end lost 0 bases, and 12 bases lay between the germline ends. CDR3 size: 15 residues. Germline loops: CDR1 SGDLS, CDR2 YYNGEE. As for treatment: approximately 18 received Ad26.COV2.S at low or high dose, single or two shots; roughly five received placebo; per-sample allocation not given. Specimens were obtained on day 63 following the first vaccine or placebo injection. SARS-CoV-2 spike from the Wuhan strain was encoded by the vaccine, an Ad26 vector. The table came from immunoSEQ multiplex PCR; TCRdb's copy has only in-frame clones and leaves some out. The top ten clones hold around 3% of a sample with about 350,000 clones, about 88% of them seen once.

Source: peripheral blood, taken in a trial of Ad26.COV2.S vaccine versus placebo. This clonotype originated in a person aged 18-65 years who received the Ad26.COV2.S COVID-19 vaccine or a placebo. The V call is TRBV9, the J call TRBJ2-3; no clear D gene. CDR3 sequence reads: CASSPIALSTDTQYF. CDR3 DNA: TGTGCCAGCAGCCCTATAGCCCTTAGCACAGATACGCAGTATTTT. The whole variable domain, filled in from reference TRBV9 and TRBJ2-3, reads DSGVTQTPKHLITATGQRVTLRCSPRSGDLSVYWYQQSLDQGLQFLIQYYNGEERAKGNILERFSAQQFPDLHSELNLSSLELGDSALYFCASSPIALSTDTQYFGPGTRLTVL.